This T cell receptor (beta chain) was profiled in a study of OX40 agonist ivuxolimab in advanced cancers. For the study at large: Patients received intravenous ivuxolimab every 2 weeks at 0.01 to 10 mg/kg. Study results and caveats: The mean number of expanded clones was higher in CD8+ T cells than in CD4+.

Generated by immunoSEQ multiplex PCR, the TCRdb table keeps only in-frame clones and is missing some. The table lists about 38,000 clones, roughly 82% of them singletons, with more than 6.5% in the top ten. With 8 bases removed from V and 9 bases from J, the gap between germline ends came to 11 bases. The CDR3 is 10 amino acids. Germline CDR1 and CDR2: WSHSY and SAAADI. Patients with autoimmune history or systemic immunosuppression were excluded. On cycle 4 day 1 and cycle 7 day 1, as well as at baseline, blood was sampled. Concerning this clone itself: Its antigen is currently unknown.

This sequence originates from an adult with an advanced solid tumor such as melanoma, head and neck, liver or kidney cancer. The rearrangement joins TRBV10-2 to TRBJ2-7; TRBD1 or TRBD2 may be the D gene (5 bases each). The input for sequencing was CD4+ or CD8+ T cells sorted from blood, taken in a trial of the OX40 agonist ivuxolimab. The CDR3 region has the DNA TGCGCCAGCGGGGGTCCGAGGCAGTACTTC. It yields the protein CASGGPRQYF.